This TCR beta chain originates from a study of control samples from healthy donors and cancer patients. Measured with immunoSEQ multiplex PCR; TCRdb has only the in-frame clones, and not every one. The sample lists about 130,000 clones, less than 95% occurring once. Sequenced sample: blood. The receptor was derived from a man aged 18 to 30 in good health.

This CDR3 reads CASSQESGGYEDTEAFF. The CDR3, as DNA: TGTGCCAGCAGCCAAGAGTCTGGAGGGTATGAGGACACTGAAGCTTTCTTT. The chain carries TRBV4-2 and TRBJ1-1; D unresolved. Germline V gives CDR1 LGHNA, CDR2 YNFKEQ. Trimming took 0 bases from V and 3 from J, leaving 17 bases between them. The CDR3 extends over 17 amino acids.